One and the same sample provided the 24 T cell receptor beta chains below, sequenced in a study of blood T cell repertoires in COVID-19. Sequencing was performed with immunoSEQ multiplex PCR; in TCRdb, only in-frame clones are kept and a portion is missing. The table has some 64,000 clones, more than 75% seen once. Sequencing input: peripheral blood. Receptor source: a man aged 60 to 69 with COVID-19, enrolled during active disease.

In its sample, this clone was seen a few times. The V and J genes are TRBV11-2 and TRBJ1-6; TRBD1 matches at 7 bases. The ends lost 1 base at V and 9 bases at J; junction bases unmatched: 9. There are 16 residues in the CDR3. Germline loops: CDR1 SGHAT, CDR2 FQNNGV. The CDR3 DNA is TGTGCCAGCAGCTTAGGCCCCAGACAGGGTTCTTCACCCCTCCACTTT. This sequence encodes CASSLGPRQGSSPLHF.

The chain uses TRBV7-9 and TRBJ1-5; no clear D gene. The CDR3 has 14 residues. The germline gives CDR1 SEHNR, CDR2 FQNEAQ (reference sequence). The V end lost 5 bases, the J end lost 4 bases, and 12 bases lay between the germline ends. The CDR3 DNA reads TGTGCCAGCAGCCAGCCGGGATTAAATCAGCCCCAGCATTTT. Protein product: CASSQPGLNQPQHF. Complete variable domain (other parts from reference TRBV7-9 and TRBJ1-5): DTGVSQNPRHKITKRGQNVTFRCDPISEHNRLYWYRQTLGQGPEFLTYFQNEAQLEKSRLLSDRFSAERPKGSFSTLEIQRTEQGDSAMYLCASSQPGLNQPQHFGDGTRLSIL.

This clone was observed a few times. CDR3 DNA: TGCAGCGTAACCTTAGGGACAGGCATCGGAGAGACCCAGTACTTC. Protein: CSVTLGTGIGETQYF. This rearrangement joins TRBV29-1 to TRBJ2-5; 8 nucleotides align to TRBD1. The CDR3 totals 15 residues. V lost 6 bases, J lost 4 bases, and 13 bases stayed unmatched. In germline, CDR1 is SQVTM, CDR2 ANQGSEA. The full variable domain, its missing parts supplied by reference TRBV29-1 and TRBJ2-5, is SAVISQKPSRDICQRGTSLTIQCQVDSQVTMMFWYRQQPGQSLTLIATANQGSEATYESGFVIDKFPISRPNLTFSTLTVSNMSPEDSSIYLCSVTLGTGIGETQYFGPGTRLLVL.

The chain combines TRBV24-1 with TRBJ2-2; weak D call: TRBD2 (7 bases). Trimming shortened V by 3 bases and J by 4 bases, and 20 bases separated the two germline ends. CDR1 and CDR2 (germline): KGHDR, SFDVKD. CDR3 length: 18 amino acids. CDR3 region: CATSDLLRGGRGTGELFF. CDR3 bases: TGTGCCACCAGTGATCTTTTGAGGGGGGGCCGGGGCACCGGGGAGCTGTTTTTT.

As to this clone: The sample contains more than one DNA sequence encoding this CDR3. The chain has TRBV11-3 and TRBJ2-7; D gene unclear. V dropped 0 bases and J dropped 4 bases, with 4 bases sitting between them. The CDR3 covers 12 residues. CDR1 is SGHNT, CDR2 YENEEA, per germline. The CDR3 DNA reads TGTGCCAGCAGCTTAGATCAGTACGAGCAGTACTTC. Residues: CASSLDQYEQYF.

As DNA, the CDR3 is TGTGCCAGCAGTTTGAGCTCCTACAATGAGCAGTTCTTC. This translates into CASSLSSYNEQFF. The chain has TRBV27 and TRBJ2-1; D unclear. The V and J ends lost 3 bases and 0 bases respectively, with 3 bases between them. CDR1 is MNHEY and CDR2 is SMNVEV in the germline V gene (reference sequence). The CDR3 covers 13 residues.

Only one count was recorded for this clone. J is TRBJ1-2 and V is TRBV5-1; D not certain. The V end was cut by 0 bases, the J end by 3 bases, with 6 bases between. The CDR3 extends over 13 amino acids. The germline CDR1 and CDR2 sequences are SGHRS and YFSETQ. CDR3 DNA sequence: TGCGCCAGCAGCTTGGGAGGCCACTATGGCTACACCTTC. Amino acid sequence: CASSLGGHYGYTF.

This rearrangement joins TRBV29-1 to TRBJ1-5, with D perhaps matching TRBD1 (6 bases). CDR1 is SQVTM, CDR2 ANQGSEA, per germline. The CDR3 is made up of 13 amino acids. Trimming shortened V by 5 bases and J by 5 bases, and 13 bases separated the two germline ends. DNA of the CDR3: TGCAGCGTTACACAGGGAGGGGATCAGCCCCAGCATTTT. As protein: CSVTQGGDQPQHF.

The CDR3 DNA reads as TGTGCCAGCAGCTTCCGTCCCCCTAGCGGGAGACGGAATACGCAGTATTTT. Translating it yields CASSFRPPSGRRNTQYF. The chain employs TRBV7-2 and TRBJ2-3; TRBD2 matches at 10 bases. With V trimmed by 3 bases and J by 7 bases, 13 bases remained unmatched. The CDR3 spans 17 residues. Germline V gene sequence: CDR1 SGHTA, CDR2 FQGNSA.

The CDR3 DNA sequence: TGTGCCAGCAGCTCTTTAGGGAGGAACACCGGGGAGCTGTTTTTT. Its protein product is CASSSLGRNTGELFF. The chain joins TRBV11-2 to TRBJ2-2; D might be TRBD2 (5 bases). Germline V gene lookup returns CDR1 SGHAT and CDR2 FQNNGV. Trimming stripped 4 bases from V and 1 base from J, with 10 bases between. The CDR3 runs to 15 residues.

The chain employs TRBV5-4 and TRBJ2-2, with 7 bases that match TRBD1. Per germline, CDR1 SGHNT and CDR2 YYREEE (reference sequence). The CDR3 sequence is 15 residues long. Trimming removed 0 bases from V and 4 bases from J; junction bases left unmatched: 3. CDR3 bases: TGTGCCAGCAGCTTGGCACAGGGGTTCACCGGGGAGCTGTTTTTT. Translation: CASSLAQGFTGELFF.

The chain employs TRBV27 and TRBJ1-2; TRBD1 agrees at 8 bases. Germline CDR1 MNHEY, CDR2 SMNVEV (reference sequence). This CDR3 has 13 amino acids. V lost 6 bases to trimming and J lost 8 bases; unmatched junction nucleotides: 8. The chain's CDR3 is CASSPDRVQGYTF. The CDR3 coding sequence is TGTGCCAGCAGCCCGGACAGGGTCCAAGGCTACACCTTC.

This clone was found once. The chain has TRBV6-5 and TRBJ1-6, with a tentative D call TRBD1 (6 bases). This CDR3 is 15 amino acids long. V lost 4 bases, J lost 7 bases, and 14 bases lay in between. Germline V lookup: CDR1 MNHEY, CDR2 SVGAGI. This CDR3 reads CASSLGTLMNSPLHF. The CDR3, as DNA: TGTGCCAGCAGTTTAGGGACACTCATGAATTCACCCCTCCACTTT.

The chain links TRBV4-2 to TRBJ2-5; D is perhaps TRBD2 (6 bases). The germline V and J ends were trimmed by 4 bases and 5 bases, with 14 bases remaining between them. Germline CDR1 reads LGHNA; CDR2 reads YNFKEQ. The CDR3 spans 14 residues. Here the CDR3 DNA reads TGTGCCAGCAGCCGGGGACTCGAGGAGGAGACCCAGTACTTC. It codes for CASSRGLEEETQYF.

This chain connects TRBV27 to TRBJ1-1; D is possibly TRBD1 (5 bases). Germline V lookup: CDR1 MNHEY, CDR2 SMNVEV (reference sequence). V was trimmed by 3 bases and J by 1 base, leaving 9 bases between them. The CDR3 extends over 14 amino acids. The CDR3 sequence is CASSFAGENTEAFF. CDR3 DNA sequence: TGTGCCAGCAGTTTTGCGGGGGAGAACACTGAAGCTTTCTTT.

The chain carries TRBV28 and TRBJ2-5, with D maybe TRBD2 (5 bases). This CDR3 contains 14 residues. V lost 5 bases, J lost 2 bases, and 12 bases lay in between. Germline-derived CDR1 and CDR2 are MDHEN and SYDVKM. The CDR3: CASSPRDLQETQYF. CDR3 coding DNA: TGTGCCAGCAGTCCTCGGGATTTACAAGAGACCCAGTACTTC.

The chain joins TRBV9 to TRBJ1-1; the D gene is possibly TRBD1 (6 bases). V lost 4 bases, J lost 3 bases, and 22 bases lay in between. This CDR3 is 17 amino acids long. Germline V lookup: CDR1 SGDLS, CDR2 YYNGEE. The CDR3 bases are TGTGCCAGCAGCTCCCGTAGAGGGGGGGACCGAGACACTGAAGCTTTCTTT. Translating gives CASSSRRGGDRDTEAFF.

This clone was observed a single time. CDR3 loop: CASSAGPGGETQYF. CDR3 sequence (DNA): TGCGCCAGCAGCGCGGGCCCAGGAGGGGAGACCCAGTACTTC. The rearrangement uses TRBV5-1 and TRBJ2-5; tentatively, D is TRBD2 (6 bases). Germline CDR1 reads SGHRS; CDR2 reads YFSETQ. CDR3 length equals 14 residues. Trimming left V 4 bases short and J 5 bases short, with 15 bases between.

The chain couples TRBV7-3 to TRBJ2-2; D is possibly TRBD1 (7 bases). The ends were cut back, 5 bases at V and 7 bases at J, with 11 bases in the middle. Germline V gene lookup returns CDR1 SGHTA and CDR2 FQGTGA. The CDR3 has 13 residues. For the CDR3, the DNA is TGTGCCAGCAGCCCAGGGGGGTTCGGGGAGCTGTTTTTT. Translation gives CASSPGGFGELFF.

V usage is TRBV6-5 and J usage is TRBJ1-4; D is uncertain. Trimming took off 0 bases at V and 2 bases at J, with 4 bases between the two ends. In germline, CDR1 is MNHEY, CDR2 SVGAGI. The CDR3 is made up of 14 amino acids. The CDR3 protein is CASSYSETNEKLFF. CDR3 bases: TGTGCCAGCAGTTACTCGGAGACTAATGAAAAACTGTTTTTT.

This chain joins TRBV7-9 and TRBJ2-5; 9 positions match TRBD2. The CDR3 runs 17 residues. With V trimmed by 5 bases and J by 5 bases, 15 bases remained unmatched. CDR1 and CDR2 from the germline V gene are SEHNR and FQNEAQ (reference sequence). CDR3 amino acids: CASSPGGAGGRLETQYF. The CDR3 DNA reads as TGTGCCAGCAGCCCCGGAGGAGCGGGGGGAAGGTTGGAGACCCAGTACTTC. The full variable domain, rest sourced from reference TRBV7-9 and TRBJ2-5, is DTGVSQNPRHKITKRGQNVTFRCDPISEHNRLYWYRQTLGQGPEFLTYFQNEAQLEKSRLLSDRFSAERPKGSFSTLEIQRTEQGDSAMYLCASSPGGAGGRLETQYFGPGTRLLVL.

The CDR3 region has the DNA TGCAGCGATACGATGGCGGGGGGAGGGGAAGCTTTCTTT. As protein: CSDTMAGGGEAFF. V gene TRBV29-1 combines with J gene TRBJ1-1; the D gene is possibly TRBD1 (5 bases). The CDR3 has 13 residues. V lost 7 bases to trimming and J lost 8 bases, with 20 bases between them. Germline lookup yields CDR1 SQVTM and CDR2 ANQGSEA.

This chain uses TRBV7-9 with TRBJ1-4, with 9 bases identical to TRBD1. The V and J ends lost 1 base and 9 bases, in that order; junction bases with no gene match: 3. Germline V gene lookup returns CDR1 SEHNR and CDR2 FQNEAQ (reference sequence). This CDR3 is built from 14 residues. CDR3 residues: CASSLGGQGKKLFF. The CDR3 region has the DNA TGTGCCAGCAGCTTAGGCGGACAGGGGAAAAAACTGTTTTTT. Supplemented by reference TRBV7-9 and TRBJ1-4, the full variable domain reads DTGVSQNPRHKITKRGQNVTFRCDPISEHNRLYWYRQTLGQGPEFLTYFQNEAQLEKSRLLSDRFSAERPKGSFSTLEIQRTEQGDSAMYLCASSLGGQGKKLFFGSGTQLSVL.

V and J are TRBV18 and TRBJ2-7, with D perhaps TRBD1 (5 bases). Germline CDR1 reads KGHSH; CDR2 reads LQKENI. This CDR3 region has 13 residues. Between the trimmed V and J ends, which lost 5 bases and 0 bases, there was a span of 8 bases. As DNA, the CDR3 is TGTGCCAGCTCAGACAGCGTCTCCTACGAGCAGTACTTC. Translation gives CASSDSVSYEQYF. The variable domain in full, completed from reference TRBV18 and TRBJ2-7, reads NAGVMQNPRHLVRRRGQEARLRCSPMKGHSHVYWYRQLPEEGLKFMVYLQKENIIDESGMPKERFSAEFPKEGPSILRIQQVVRGDSAAYFCASSDSVSYEQYFGPGTRLTVT.